Listed here are 21 T cell receptor beta chains from one sample, sequenced in a study of siplizumab effects on memory and regulatory T cells. Assay: immunoSEQ multiplex PCR; the TCRdb copy retains only in-frame clones and omits some. The sample contains tens of thousands of clones, 85% to 95% of which appear only once. The specimen was CD8+ T cells sorted from blood. The receptors originated from a human donor in good health.

The J gene is TRBJ2-1, the V gene TRBV13, with TRBD2 as a possible D gene (6 bases). This CDR3 is built from 14 residues. Trimming removed 5 bases at V and 5 bases at J, with 13 bases between. In germline, CDR1 is PRHDT, CDR2 FYEKMQ (reference sequence). CDR3 nucleotides: TGTGCCAGCAGCGGACCGGGGGAAAACAATGAGCAGTTCTTC. It encodes CASSGPGENNEQFF.

The rearrangement joins TRBV6-5 to TRBJ2-5; TRBD1 agrees at 9 bases. The CDR3 has 13 residues. Germline CDR1 and CDR2: MNHEY and SVGAGI. V lost 10 bases to trimming and J lost 3 bases; unmatched junction nucleotides: 6. CDR3 amino acids: CATETGGKETQYF. The DNA of the CDR3 is TGTGCCACCGAGACAGGGGGTAAAGAGACCCAGTACTTC.

The chain is built from TRBV11-3 and TRBJ1-1; unclear D gene. Germline values: CDR1 SGHNT, CDR2 YENEEA. This CDR3 spans 13 amino acids. Trimming removed 0 bases from V and 4 bases from J, with 6 bases in between. The chain's CDR3 is CASSLDRGTEAFF. The CDR3 coding sequence is TGTGCCAGCAGCTTAGATCGCGGCACTGAAGCTTTCTTT.

V gene TRBV4-1 combines with J gene TRBJ2-7, with 9 bases that match TRBD1. Germline CDR1 MGHRA, CDR2 YSYEKL. The CDR3 length is 15 residues. V was pared by 0 bases and J by 4 bases, with 4 bases of the junction left unmatched. The CDR3 DNA reads TGCGCCAGCAGCCAAGATCGGGACAGGGTTTACGAGCAGTACTTC. This codes for CASSQDRDRVYEQYF.

CDR3 amino acids: CASSSTGGGGELFF. The CDR3 region has the DNA TGTGCCAGCAGCTCGACAGGGGGCGGCGGGGAGCTGTTTTTT. V is TRBV11-1 and J is TRBJ2-2; 10 nucleotides line up with TRBD1. CDR3 length equals 14 residues. V dropped 4 bases and J dropped 7; count of bases not matched to a gene: 3. Germline lookup yields CDR1 SGHAT and CDR2 FQDESV (reference sequence).

This clone was seen once. CDR3 coding DNA: TGTGCCAGCCGGGACAATATAGCTTTAAATGGCTACACCTTC. It translates to CASRDNIALNGYTF. The chain carries TRBV6-1 and TRBJ1-2, with D possibly TRBD1 on 6 matching bases. The CDR3 is 14 amino acids. Germline V gene sequence: CDR1 MNHNS, CDR2 SASEGT. Trimming took 8 bases from V and 6 from J, leaving 19 bases between them.

The rearrangement joins TRBV6-4 to TRBJ2-1, with 11 bases fitting TRBD2. CDR3 size: 16 residues. Trimming took 5 bases from V and 6 from J; bases not matched to a gene: 9. Germline loops: CDR1 MRHNA, CDR2 SNTAGT. CDR3 amino acids: CASSLIAGGSFNEQFF. In DNA, the CDR3 is TGTGCCAGCAGTCTTATAGCGGGAGGGTCTTTCAATGAGCAGTTCTTC.

Regarding this clone: Additional DNA sequences in this sample encode the identical CDR3. The chain recombines TRBV9 with TRBJ2-2; D gene uncertain. The CDR3 loop spans 12 amino acids. Germline lookup yields CDR1 SGDLS and CDR2 YYNGEE. Trimming shortened V by 0 bases and J by 6 bases, and 3 bases separated the two germline ends. The CDR3 DNA reads as TGTGCCAGCAGCGTAGTATCCGGGGAGCTGTTTTTT. This gives the protein CASSVVSGELFF.

The J gene is TRBJ2-3, the V gene TRBV23-1, with a weak D call TRBD2 (6 bases). Being an ORF, TRBV23-1 has a function that is uncertain. Deletions cut 9 bases from V and 6 bases from J, with 10 bases between. The CDR3 covers 11 residues. CDR3 in DNA: TGCGCCAGGGGGACTTTGGATACGCAGTATTTT. As protein: CARGTLDTQYF.

The V gene is TRBV9, the J gene TRBJ2-3; D may be TRBD2 (6 bases). The CDR3 is made up of 14 amino acids. The V gene lost 3 bases and the J gene lost 1 base, with 9 bases spanning the gap. Germline V gene sequence: CDR1 SGDLS, CDR2 YYNGEE. In DNA form, the CDR3 reads TGTGCCAGCAGCGGGGACTTAGGCACAGATACGCAGTATTTT. It codes for CASSGDLGTDTQYF.

CDR3 nucleotides: TGTGCCAGCAGCCTCCTTGGGACAGTACCCTCTGGGGCCAACGTCCTGACTTTC. Translated, it gives CASSLLGTVPSGANVLTF. The chain joins TRBV5-4 to TRBJ2-6; 7 nucleotides agree with TRBD1. V lost 4 bases and J lost 0; bases outside the gene matches: 10. CDR1 and CDR2 (germline): SGHNT, YYREEE (reference sequence). The CDR3 consists of 18 residues.

V gene TRBV4-1 combines with J gene TRBJ2-5, with D perhaps TRBD2 (6 bases). The CDR3 sequence is 14 residues long. Germline V CDR1 and CDR2: MGHRA, YSYEKL. Between the trimmed V and J ends, which lost 6 bases and 0 bases, there was a span of 11 bases. CDR3 sequence (DNA): TGCGCCAGCAGTCCTAGACTAGACCAAGAGACCCAGTACTTC. It yields the protein CASSPRLDQETQYF.

The chain has TRBV4-1 and TRBJ1-1; a possible D gene is TRBD1 (6 bases). Germline V gene data show CDR1 as MGHRA and CDR2 as YSYEKL. The CDR3 contains 16 residues. V gave up 1 base and J gave up 3 bases, with 15 bases separating them. As DNA, the CDR3 is TGCGCCAGCAGCCAAGTGGAAAACAGGGAGGACACTGAAGCTTTCTTT. Translating it yields CASSQVENREDTEAFF.

This sequence joins TRBV25-1 and TRBJ2-7, with D maybe TRBD2 (6 bases). Per the germline V gene, CDR1 is MGHDK and CDR2 is SYGVNS. The length of the CDR3 is 11 residues. Trimming took 7 bases from V and 4 from J, leaving 8 bases between them. CDR3 nucleotides: TGTGCCAGCAATGGGGGGTACGAGCAGTACTTC. The encoded protein is CASNGGYEQYF.

The genes are TRBV6-6 and TRBJ2-3, with D possibly being TRBD2 (6 bases). The germline V and J ends were trimmed by 8 bases and 2 bases, with 11 bases remaining between them. This CDR3 has 13 residues. Germline CDR1 reads MNHNY; CDR2 reads SVGAGI (reference sequence). CDR3 coding DNA: TGTGCCAGCTTAGAGGACTACACAGATACGCAGTATTTT. It yields the protein CASLEDYTDTQYF.

Only one count was recorded for this clone. The chain joins TRBV30 to TRBJ1-2, with TRBD1 as a possible D gene (5 bases). The V end was cut by 0 bases, the J end by 6 bases, with 8 bases between. The CDR3 has 12 residues. The germline V gene encodes CDR1 GTSNPN and CDR2 SVGIG (reference sequence). This CDR3 reads CAWSVTGHGYTF. The DNA of the CDR3 is TGTGCCTGGAGTGTAACGGGGCATGGCTACACCTTC.

The count of this clone is one. The chain employs TRBV21-1 and TRBJ1-2; the D call of TRBD1 is as the table states it, not checked on the DNA. TRBV21-1 is listed as a pseudogene. The CDR3 is 15 amino acids. CDR3 residues: CASSKVSQGVYGYTF. The DNA of the CDR3 is TGTGCCAGCAGCAAAGTTAGCCAGGGGGTCTATGGCTACACCTTC.

The chain recombines TRBV7-3 with TRBJ2-2; weak D call: TRBD1 (5 bases). Germline CDR1 reads SGHTA; CDR2 reads FQGTGA. Trimming pared 0 bases from V and 6 bases from J, leaving 14 bases between. The CDR3 has 16 amino acids. Written as DNA, the CDR3 is TGTGCCAGCAGCTTAACCGCAGGGCGAGAGGCCGGGGAGCTGTTTTTT. This sequence encodes CASSLTAGREAGELFF.

This chain joins TRBV2 and TRBJ2-3, with 11 bases identical to TRBD2. The CDR3 contains 15 residues. V shed 8 bases, J shed 6 bases, and the junction held 10 bases outside the gene matches. Germline V lookup: CDR1 SNHLY, CDR2 FYNNEI. CDR3 coding DNA: TGTGCCAGCCTAAATAGCGGGAGGGCAGGGGATACGCAGTATTTT. Encoded protein: CASLNSGRAGDTQYF.

CDR3 amino acids: CASSNRLAGPNTGELFF. CDR3 coding DNA: TGTGCCAGCAGCAATCGACTAGCGGGACCCAACACCGGGGAGCTGTTTTTT. V gene TRBV9 combines with J gene TRBJ2-2; 11 nucleotides match TRBD2. The V gene's germline CDR1 is SGDLS and CDR2 YYNGEE. The J segment lost 2 bases and the V segment lost 4 bases, leaving 7 bases of the junction unmatched. The CDR3 has 17 residues.

The rearrangement uses TRBV5-1 and TRBJ1-1, with 7 bases fitting TRBD1. Trimming took 4 bases from V and 2 from J; bases not matched to a gene: 5. CDR3 length: 14 amino acids. Germline V CDR1 and CDR2: SGHRS, YFSETQ. CDR3 sequence: CASSVTGFNTEAFF. CDR3 sequence (DNA): TGCGCCAGCAGCGTGACAGGGTTCAACACTGAAGCTTTCTTT.